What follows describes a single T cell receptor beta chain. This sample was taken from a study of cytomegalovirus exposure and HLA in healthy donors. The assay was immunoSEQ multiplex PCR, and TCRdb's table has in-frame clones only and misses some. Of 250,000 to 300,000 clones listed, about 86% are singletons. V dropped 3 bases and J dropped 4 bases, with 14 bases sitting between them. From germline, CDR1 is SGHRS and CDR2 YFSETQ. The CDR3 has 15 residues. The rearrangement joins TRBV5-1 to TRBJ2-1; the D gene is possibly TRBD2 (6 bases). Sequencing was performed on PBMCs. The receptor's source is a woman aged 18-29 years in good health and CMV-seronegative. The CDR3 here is CASSSGLPRYNEQFF. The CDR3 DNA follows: TGCGCCAGCAGCTCCGGACTACCGAGGTACAATGAGCAGTTCTTC.